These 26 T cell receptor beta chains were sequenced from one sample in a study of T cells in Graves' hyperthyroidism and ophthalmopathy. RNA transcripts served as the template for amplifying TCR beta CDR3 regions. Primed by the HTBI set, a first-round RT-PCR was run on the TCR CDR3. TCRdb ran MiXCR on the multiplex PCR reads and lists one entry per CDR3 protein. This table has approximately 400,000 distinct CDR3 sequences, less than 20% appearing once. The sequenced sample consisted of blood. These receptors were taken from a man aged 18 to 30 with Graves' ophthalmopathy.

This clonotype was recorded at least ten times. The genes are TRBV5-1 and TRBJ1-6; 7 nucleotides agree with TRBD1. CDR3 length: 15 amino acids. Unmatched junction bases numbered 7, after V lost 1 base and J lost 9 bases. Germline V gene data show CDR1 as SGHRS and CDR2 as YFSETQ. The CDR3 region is CASSLSDRAVSPLHF. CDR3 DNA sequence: TGCGCCAGCAGCTTGTCCGACAGGGCTGTTTCACCCCTCCACTTT.

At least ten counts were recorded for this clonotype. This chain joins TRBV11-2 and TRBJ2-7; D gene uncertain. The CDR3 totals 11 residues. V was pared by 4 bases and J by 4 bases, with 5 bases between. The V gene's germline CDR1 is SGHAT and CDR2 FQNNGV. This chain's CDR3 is CASSSQYEQYF. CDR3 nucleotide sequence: TGTGCCAGCAGCTCCCAATACGAGCAGTACTTC.

The CDR3 DNA sequence: TGTGCCAGCAGCGCCCGAAACACCGGGGAGCTGTTTTTT. Protein sequence: CASSARNTGELFF. The rearrangement uses TRBV13 and TRBJ2-2; D is unclear. The V end lost 5 bases, the J end lost 2 bases, and 6 bases lay between the germline ends. Per the germline V gene, CDR1 is PRHDT and CDR2 is FYEKMQ (reference sequence). The CDR3 runs 13 residues.

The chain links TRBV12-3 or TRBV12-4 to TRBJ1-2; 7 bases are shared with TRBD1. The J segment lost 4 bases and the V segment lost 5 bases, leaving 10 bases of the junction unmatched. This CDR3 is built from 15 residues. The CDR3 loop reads CASSASTGTVYGYTF. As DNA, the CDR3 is TGTGCCAGCAGTGCATCCACCGGGACAGTCTATGGCTACACCTTC.

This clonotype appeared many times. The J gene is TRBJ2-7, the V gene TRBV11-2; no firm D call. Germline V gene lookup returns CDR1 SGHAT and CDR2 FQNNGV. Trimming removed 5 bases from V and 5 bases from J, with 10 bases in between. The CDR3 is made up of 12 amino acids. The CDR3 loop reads CASSVGSHEQYF. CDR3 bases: TGTGCCAGCAGCGTAGGCTCTCACGAGCAGTACTTC.

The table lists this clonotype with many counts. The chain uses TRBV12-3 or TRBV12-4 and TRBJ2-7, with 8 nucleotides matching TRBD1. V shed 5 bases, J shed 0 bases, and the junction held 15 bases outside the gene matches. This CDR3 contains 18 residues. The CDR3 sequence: CASSTPGQAPGSSYEQYF. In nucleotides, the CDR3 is TGTGCCAGCAGTACCCCGGGACAGGCTCCGGGGAGCTCCTACGAGCAGTACTTC.

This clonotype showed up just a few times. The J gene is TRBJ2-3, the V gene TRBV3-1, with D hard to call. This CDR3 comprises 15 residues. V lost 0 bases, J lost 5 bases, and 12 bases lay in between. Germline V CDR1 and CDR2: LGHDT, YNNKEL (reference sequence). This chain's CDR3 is CASSQDLVALDTQYF. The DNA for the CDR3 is TGTGCCAGCAGCCAAGATCTGGTAGCCTTAGATACGCAGTATTTT.

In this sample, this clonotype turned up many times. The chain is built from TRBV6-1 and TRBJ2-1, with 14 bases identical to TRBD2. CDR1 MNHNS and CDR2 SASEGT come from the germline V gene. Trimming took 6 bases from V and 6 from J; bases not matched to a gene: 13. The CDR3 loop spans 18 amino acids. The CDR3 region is CASRKGLAGGPWGNEQFF. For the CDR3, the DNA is TGTGCCAGCAGGAAAGGACTAGCGGGGGGCCCCTGGGGCAATGAGCAGTTCTTC.

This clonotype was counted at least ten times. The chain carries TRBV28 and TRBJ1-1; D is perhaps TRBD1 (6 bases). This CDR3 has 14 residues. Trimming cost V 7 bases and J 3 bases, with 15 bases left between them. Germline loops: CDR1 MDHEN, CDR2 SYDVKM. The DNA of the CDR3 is TGTGCCAGCAACTCTCCAACAGGGTACACTGAAGCTTTCTTT. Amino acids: CASNSPTGYTEAFF.

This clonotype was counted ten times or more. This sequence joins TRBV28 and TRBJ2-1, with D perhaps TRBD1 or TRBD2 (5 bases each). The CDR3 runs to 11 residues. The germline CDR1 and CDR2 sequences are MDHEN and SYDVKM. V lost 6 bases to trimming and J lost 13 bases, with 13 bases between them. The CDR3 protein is CASRGDGYQFF. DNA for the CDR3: TGTGCCAGCAGGGGGGACGGGTATCAGTTCTTC.

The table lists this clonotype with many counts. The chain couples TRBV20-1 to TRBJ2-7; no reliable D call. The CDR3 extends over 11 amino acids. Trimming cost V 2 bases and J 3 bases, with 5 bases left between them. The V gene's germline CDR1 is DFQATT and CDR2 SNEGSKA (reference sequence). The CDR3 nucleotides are TGCAGTGCTAGATCTGTCTACGAGCAGTACTTC. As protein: CSARSVYEQYF.

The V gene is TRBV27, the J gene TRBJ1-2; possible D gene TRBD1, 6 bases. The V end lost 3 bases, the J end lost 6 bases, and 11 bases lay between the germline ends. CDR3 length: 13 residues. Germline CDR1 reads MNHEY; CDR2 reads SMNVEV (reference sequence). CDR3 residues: CASSFPGANGYTF. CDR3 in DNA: TGTGCCAGCAGTTTTCCGGGGGCCAATGGCTACACCTTC.

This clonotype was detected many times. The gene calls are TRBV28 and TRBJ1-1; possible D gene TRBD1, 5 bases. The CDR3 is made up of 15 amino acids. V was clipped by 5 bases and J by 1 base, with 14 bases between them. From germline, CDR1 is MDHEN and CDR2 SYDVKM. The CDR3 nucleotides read TGTGCCAGCAGTCTCGGCAGGGCCCGGAACACTGAAGCTTTCTTT. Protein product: CASSLGRARNTEAFF.

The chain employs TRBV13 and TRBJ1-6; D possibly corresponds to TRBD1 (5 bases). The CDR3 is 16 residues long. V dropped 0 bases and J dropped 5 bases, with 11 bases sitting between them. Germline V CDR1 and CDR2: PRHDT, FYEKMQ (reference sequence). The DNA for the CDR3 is TGTGCCAGCAGCTTAGGCGGGGCTGAACATAATTCACCCCTCCACTTT. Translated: CASSLGGAEHNSPLHF.

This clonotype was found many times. The chain's CDR3 is CSAENRDTEAFF. CDR3 sequence (DNA): TGCAGTGCCGAAAACAGGGACACTGAAGCTTTCTTT. The chain links TRBV20-1 to TRBJ1-1; D might be TRBD1 (6 bases). CDR1 is DFQATT and CDR2 is SNEGSKA in the germline V gene (reference sequence). CDR3 size: 12 residues. The V end was cut by 6 bases, the J end by 3 bases, with 11 bases between.

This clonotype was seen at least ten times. Here the CDR3 reads CSATNRVVDARGSPLHF. The CDR3 coding sequence is TGCAGTGCTACTAACAGGGTAGTCGATGCTAGGGGATCACCCCTCCACTTT. This chain connects TRBV20-1 to TRBJ1-6, with D possibly TRBD1 on 6 matching bases. This CDR3 has 17 amino acids. Trimming took off 4 bases at V and 10 bases at J, with 26 bases between the two ends. Germline V gives CDR1 DFQATT, CDR2 SNEGSKA (reference sequence).

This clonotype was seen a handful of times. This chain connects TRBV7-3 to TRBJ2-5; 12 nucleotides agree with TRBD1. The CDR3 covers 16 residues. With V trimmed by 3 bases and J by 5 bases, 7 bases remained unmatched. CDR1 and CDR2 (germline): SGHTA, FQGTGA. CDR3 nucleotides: TGTGCCAGCAGCTTCCAGGGACAGGGGGCACGGGAGACCCAGTACTTC. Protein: CASSFQGQGARETQYF.

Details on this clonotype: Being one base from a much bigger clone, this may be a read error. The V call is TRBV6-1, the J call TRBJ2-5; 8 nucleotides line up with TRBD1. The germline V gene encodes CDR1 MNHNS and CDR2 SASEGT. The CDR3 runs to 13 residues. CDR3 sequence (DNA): TGTGCCGGCAGTCTCCGGGACAGGGAGACCCAGTACTTC. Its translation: CAGSLRDRETQYF.

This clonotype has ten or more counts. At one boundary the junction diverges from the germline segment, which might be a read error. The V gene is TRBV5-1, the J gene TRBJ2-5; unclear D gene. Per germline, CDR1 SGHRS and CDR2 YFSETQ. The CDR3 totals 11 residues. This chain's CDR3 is CASSSQETQYF. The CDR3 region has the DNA TGTGCCAGCAGCTCACAAGAGACCCAGTACTTC.

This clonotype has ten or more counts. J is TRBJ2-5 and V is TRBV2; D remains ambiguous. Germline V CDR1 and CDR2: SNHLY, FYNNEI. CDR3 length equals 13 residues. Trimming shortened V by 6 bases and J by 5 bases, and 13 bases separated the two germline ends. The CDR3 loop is CASREVQTETQYF. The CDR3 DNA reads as TGTGCCAGCAGAGAGGTGCAAACGGAGACCCAGTACTTC. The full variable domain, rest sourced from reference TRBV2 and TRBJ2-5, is EPEVTQTPSHQVTQMGQEVILRCVPISNHLYFYWYRQILGQKVEFLVSFYNNEISEKSEIFDDQFSVERPDGSNFTLKIRSTKLEDSAMYFCASREVQTETQYFGPGTRLLVL.

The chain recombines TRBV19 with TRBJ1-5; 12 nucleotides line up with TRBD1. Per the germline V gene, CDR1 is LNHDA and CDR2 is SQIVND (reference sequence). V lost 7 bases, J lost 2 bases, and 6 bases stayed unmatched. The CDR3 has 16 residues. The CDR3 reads CASTGTGGTGNQPQHF. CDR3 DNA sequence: TGTGCCAGTACCGGGACAGGGGGCACGGGCAATCAGCCCCAGCATTTT.

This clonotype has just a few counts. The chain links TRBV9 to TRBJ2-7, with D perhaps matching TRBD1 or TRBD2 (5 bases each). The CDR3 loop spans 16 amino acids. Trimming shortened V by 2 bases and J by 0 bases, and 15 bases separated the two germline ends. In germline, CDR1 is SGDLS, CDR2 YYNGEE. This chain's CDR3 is CASSVGTYGFSYEQYF. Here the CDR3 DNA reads TGTGCCAGCAGCGTCGGGACCTATGGATTCTCCTACGAGCAGTACTTC.

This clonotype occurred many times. As DNA, the CDR3 is TGCAGTTCCGACCCACGAACCAGTCCGGGGGGCACTGAAGCTTTCTTT. Translating it yields CSSDPRTSPGGTEAFF. The chain links TRBV20-1 to TRBJ1-1; TRBD1 might be the D (5 bases). V lost 8 bases, J lost 4 bases, and 26 bases lay in between. Germline CDR1 DFQATT, CDR2 SNEGSKA (reference sequence). CDR3 length: 16 residues.

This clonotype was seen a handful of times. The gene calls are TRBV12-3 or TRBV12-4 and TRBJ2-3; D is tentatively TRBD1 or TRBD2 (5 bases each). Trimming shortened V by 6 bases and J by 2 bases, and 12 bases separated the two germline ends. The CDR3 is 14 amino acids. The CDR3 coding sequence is TGTGCCAGCAGCCACGGGACCACCACAGATACGCAGTATTTT. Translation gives CASSHGTTTDTQYF.

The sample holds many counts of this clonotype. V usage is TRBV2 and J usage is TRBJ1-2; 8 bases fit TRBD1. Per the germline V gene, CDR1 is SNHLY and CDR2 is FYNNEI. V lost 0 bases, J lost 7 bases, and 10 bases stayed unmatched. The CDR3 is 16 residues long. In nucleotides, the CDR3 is TGTGCCAGCAGTGAAGCGCTTCGCAGGGGGCTGGGTGGCTACACCTTC. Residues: CASSEALRRGLGGYTF.

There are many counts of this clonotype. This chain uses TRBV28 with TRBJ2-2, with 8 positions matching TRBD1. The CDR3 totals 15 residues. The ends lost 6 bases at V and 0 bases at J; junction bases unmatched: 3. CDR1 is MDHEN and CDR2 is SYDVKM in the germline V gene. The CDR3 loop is CASSSGQANTGELFF. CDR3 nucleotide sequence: TGTGCCAGCAGCTCGGGACAGGCGAACACCGGGGAGCTGTTTTTT.